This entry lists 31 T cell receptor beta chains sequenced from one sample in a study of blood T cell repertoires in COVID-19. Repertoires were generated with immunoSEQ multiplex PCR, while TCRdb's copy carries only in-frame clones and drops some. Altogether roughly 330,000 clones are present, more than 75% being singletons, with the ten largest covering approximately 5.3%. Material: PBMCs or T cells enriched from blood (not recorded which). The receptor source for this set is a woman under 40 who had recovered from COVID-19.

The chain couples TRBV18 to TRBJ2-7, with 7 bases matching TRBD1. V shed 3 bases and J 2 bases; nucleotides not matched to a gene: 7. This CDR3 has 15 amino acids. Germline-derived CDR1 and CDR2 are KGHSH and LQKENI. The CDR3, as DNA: TGTGCCAGCTCACCCGTGCCGGGACAGCCCTACGAGCAGTACTTC. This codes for CASSPVPGQPYEQYF. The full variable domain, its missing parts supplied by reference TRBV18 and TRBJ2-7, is NAGVMQNPRHLVRRRGQEARLRCSPMKGHSHVYWYRQLPEEGLKFMVYLQKENIIDESGMPKERFSAEFPKEGPSILRIQQVVRGDSAAYFCASSPVPGQPYEQYFGPGTRLTVT.

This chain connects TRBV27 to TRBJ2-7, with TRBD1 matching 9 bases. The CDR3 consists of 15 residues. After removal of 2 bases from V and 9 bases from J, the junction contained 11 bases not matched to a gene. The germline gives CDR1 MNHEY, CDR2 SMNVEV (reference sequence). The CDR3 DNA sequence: TGTGCCAGCAGTTTAGGGGGGACAGGGTTATTGCTGCAGTACTTC. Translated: CASSLGGTGLLLQYF.

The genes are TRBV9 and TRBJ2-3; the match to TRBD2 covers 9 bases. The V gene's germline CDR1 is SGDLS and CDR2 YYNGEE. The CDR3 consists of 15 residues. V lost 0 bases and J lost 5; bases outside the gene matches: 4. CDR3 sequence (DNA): TGTGCCAGCAGCGTAGGCGGGGGGGGCGGAGATACGCAGTATTTT. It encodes CASSVGGGGGDTQYF.

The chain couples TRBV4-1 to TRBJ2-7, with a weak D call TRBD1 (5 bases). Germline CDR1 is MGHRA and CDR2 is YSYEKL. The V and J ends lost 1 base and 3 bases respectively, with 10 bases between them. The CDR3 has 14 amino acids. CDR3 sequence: CASSQGDSNYEQYF. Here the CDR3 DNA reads TGCGCCAGCAGCCAAGGAGACAGTAACTACGAGCAGTACTTC.

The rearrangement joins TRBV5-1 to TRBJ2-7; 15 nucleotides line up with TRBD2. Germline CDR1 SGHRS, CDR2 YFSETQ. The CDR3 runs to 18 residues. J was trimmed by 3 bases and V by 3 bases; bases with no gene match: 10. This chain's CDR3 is CASSWGTSGGTQIYEQYF. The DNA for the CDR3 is TGCGCCAGCAGCTGGGGGACTAGCGGGGGGACCCAGATCTACGAGCAGTACTTC.

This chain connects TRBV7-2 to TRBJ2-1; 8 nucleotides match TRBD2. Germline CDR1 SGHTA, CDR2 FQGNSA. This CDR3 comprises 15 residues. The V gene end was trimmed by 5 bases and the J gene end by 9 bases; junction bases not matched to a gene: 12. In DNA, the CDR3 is TGTGCCAGCAGCACGAGCGGGGGCCTCCGGGGTGAGCAGTTCTTC. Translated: CASSTSGGLRGEQFF.

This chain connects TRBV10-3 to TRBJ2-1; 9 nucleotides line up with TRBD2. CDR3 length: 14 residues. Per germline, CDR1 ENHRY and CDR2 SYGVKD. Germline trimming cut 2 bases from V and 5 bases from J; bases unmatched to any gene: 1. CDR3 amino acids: CAISEAGGNNEQFF. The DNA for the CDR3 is TGTGCCATCAGTGAGGCGGGGGGGAACAATGAGCAGTTCTTC.

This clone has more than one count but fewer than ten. In nucleotides, the CDR3 is TGTGCCAGCAGCTTAGACAGGGGCGATCAGCCCCAGCATTTT. It encodes CASSLDRGDQPQHF. The genes are TRBV7-9 and TRBJ1-5; TRBD1 matches at 7 bases. Germline lookup yields CDR1 SEHNR and CDR2 FQNEAQ (reference sequence). This CDR3 contains 14 residues. Germline trimming cut 1 base from V and 5 bases from J; bases unmatched to any gene: 2.

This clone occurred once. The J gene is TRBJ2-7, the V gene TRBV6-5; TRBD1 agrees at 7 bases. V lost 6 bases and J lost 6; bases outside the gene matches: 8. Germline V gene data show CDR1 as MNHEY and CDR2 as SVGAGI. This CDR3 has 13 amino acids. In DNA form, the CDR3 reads TGTGCCAGCAGCATACACAACAGGGGCGAGCAGTACTTC. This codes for CASSIHNRGEQYF.

CDR3 bases: TGTGCCATCAGTGGAGTCCAGGGGGCGAGCGAGCAGTACTTC. Translated, it gives CAISGVQGASEQYF. The chain employs TRBV10-3 and TRBJ2-7; 8 bases fit TRBD1. Germline CDR1 ENHRY, CDR2 SYGVKD. The CDR3 length is 14 residues. After removal of 4 bases from V and 6 bases from J, the junction contained 8 bases not matched to a gene.

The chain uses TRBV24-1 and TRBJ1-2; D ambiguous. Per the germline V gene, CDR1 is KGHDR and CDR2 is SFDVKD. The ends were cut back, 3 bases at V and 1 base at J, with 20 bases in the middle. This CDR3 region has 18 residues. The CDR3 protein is CATSDGSGRFTDNYGYTF. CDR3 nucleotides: TGTGCCACCAGTGATGGGAGTGGACGGTTTACCGATAACTATGGCTACACCTTC.

The CDR3 region is CASSLQTGGQPQHF. CDR3 in DNA: TGTGCCAGCAGTTTACAGACAGGTGGTCAGCCCCAGCATTTT. This chain uses TRBV28 with TRBJ1-5, with a possible D match to TRBD1 (6 bases). V was shortened by 2 bases and J by 6 bases, with 11 bases between the two germline ends. The CDR3 runs to 14 residues. Germline V gene sequence: CDR1 MDHEN, CDR2 SYDVKM.

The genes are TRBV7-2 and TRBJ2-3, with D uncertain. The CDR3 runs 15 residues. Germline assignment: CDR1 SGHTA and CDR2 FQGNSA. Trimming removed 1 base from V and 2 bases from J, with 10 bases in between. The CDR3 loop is CASSLGATYTDTQYF. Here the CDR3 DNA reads TGTGCCAGCAGCTTAGGAGCTACGTACACAGATACGCAGTATTTT.

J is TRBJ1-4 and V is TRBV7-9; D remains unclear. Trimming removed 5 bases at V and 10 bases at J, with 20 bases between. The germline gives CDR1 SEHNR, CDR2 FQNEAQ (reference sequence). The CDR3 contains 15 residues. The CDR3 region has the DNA TGTGCCAGCAGCCCTATATCCCGATATGTCCTAAAACTGTTTTTT. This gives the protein CASSPISRYVLKLFF. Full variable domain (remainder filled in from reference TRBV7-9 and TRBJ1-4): DTGVSQNPRHKITKRGQNVTFRCDPISEHNRLYWYRQTLGQGPEFLTYFQNEAQLEKSRLLSDRFSAERPKGSFSTLEIQRTEQGDSAMYLCASSPISRYVLKLFFGSGTQLSVL.

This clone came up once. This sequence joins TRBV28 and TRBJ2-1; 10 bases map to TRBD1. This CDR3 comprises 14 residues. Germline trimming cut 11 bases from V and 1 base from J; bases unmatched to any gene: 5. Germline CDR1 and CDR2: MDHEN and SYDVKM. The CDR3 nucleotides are TGTGCCCACCGGACAGGGGGGTCCTACAATGAGCAGTTCTTC. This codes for CAHRTGGSYNEQFF.

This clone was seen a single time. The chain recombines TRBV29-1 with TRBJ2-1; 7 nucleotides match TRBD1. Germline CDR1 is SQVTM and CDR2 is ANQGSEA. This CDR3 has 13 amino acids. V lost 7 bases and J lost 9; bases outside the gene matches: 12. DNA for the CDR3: TGCAGCGACTACCACGGGACAGAGGCTGAGCAGTTCTTC. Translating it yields CSDYHGTEAEQFF.

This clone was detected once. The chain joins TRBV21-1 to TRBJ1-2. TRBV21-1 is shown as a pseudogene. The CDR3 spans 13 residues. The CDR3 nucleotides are TGTGCCAGCAGCAAAGGGGCGGGGCAGGGCTACACCTTC. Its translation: CASSKGAGQGYTF.

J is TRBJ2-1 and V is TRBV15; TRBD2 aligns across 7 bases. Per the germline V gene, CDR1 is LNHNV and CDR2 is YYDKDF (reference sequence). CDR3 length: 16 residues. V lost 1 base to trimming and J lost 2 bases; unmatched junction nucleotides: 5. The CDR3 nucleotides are TGTGCCACCAGCAGAGTCGGGCGGGGGACCTACAATGAGCAGTTCTTC. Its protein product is CATSRVGRGTYNEQFF.

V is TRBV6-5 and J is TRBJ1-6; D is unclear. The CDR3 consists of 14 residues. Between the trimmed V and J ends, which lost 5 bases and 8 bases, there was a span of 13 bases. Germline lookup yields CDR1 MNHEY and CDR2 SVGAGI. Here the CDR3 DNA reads TGTGCCAGCAGTCCCCTCGGGGTGGATTCACCCCTCCACTTT. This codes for CASSPLGVDSPLHF.

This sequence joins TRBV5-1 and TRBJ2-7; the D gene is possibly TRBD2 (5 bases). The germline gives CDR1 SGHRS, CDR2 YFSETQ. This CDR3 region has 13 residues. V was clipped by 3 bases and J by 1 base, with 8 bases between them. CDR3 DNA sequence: TGCGCCAGCAGCTCAACGGGATCCTACGAGCAGTACTTC. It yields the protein CASSSTGSYEQYF.

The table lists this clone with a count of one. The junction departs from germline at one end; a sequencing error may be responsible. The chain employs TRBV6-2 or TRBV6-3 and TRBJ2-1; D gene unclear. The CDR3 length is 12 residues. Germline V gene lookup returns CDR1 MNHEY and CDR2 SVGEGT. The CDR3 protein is CASSYPYSEQFF. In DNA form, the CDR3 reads TGTGCCAGCAGCTATCCCTACAGTGAGCAGTTCTTC.

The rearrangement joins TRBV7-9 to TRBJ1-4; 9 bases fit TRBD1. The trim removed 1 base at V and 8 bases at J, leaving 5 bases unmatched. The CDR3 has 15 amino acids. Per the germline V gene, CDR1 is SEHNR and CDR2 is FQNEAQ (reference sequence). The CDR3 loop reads CASSLGGQGPEKLFF. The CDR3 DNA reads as TGTGCCAGCAGCTTAGGGGGACAGGGACCAGAAAAACTGTTTTTT.

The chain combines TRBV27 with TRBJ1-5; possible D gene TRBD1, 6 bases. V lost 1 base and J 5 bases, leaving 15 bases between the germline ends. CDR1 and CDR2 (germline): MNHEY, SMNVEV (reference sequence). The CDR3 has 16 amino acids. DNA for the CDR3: TGTGCCAGCAGTTTATTTGCCAGGGGAGTTTATCAGCCCCAGCATTTT. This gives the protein CASSLFARGVYQPQHF.

The CDR3 protein is CASRFGAGEDYGYTF. The CDR3 bases are TGCGCCAGCAGATTTGGGGCAGGGGAAGACTATGGCTACACCTTC. The chain links TRBV5-1 to TRBJ1-2; possibly TRBD1 for D (6 bases). Germline V CDR1 and CDR2: SGHRS, YFSETQ. The CDR3 sequence is 15 residues long. Between the trimmed V and J ends, which lost 5 bases and 3 bases, there was a span of 17 bases. The variable domain in full, completed from reference TRBV5-1 and TRBJ1-2, reads KAGVTQTPRYLIKTRGQQVTLSCSPISGHRSVSWYQQTPGQGLQFLFEYFSETQRNKGNFPGRFSGRQFSNSRSEMNVSTLELGDSALYLCASRFGAGEDYGYTFGSGTRLTVV.

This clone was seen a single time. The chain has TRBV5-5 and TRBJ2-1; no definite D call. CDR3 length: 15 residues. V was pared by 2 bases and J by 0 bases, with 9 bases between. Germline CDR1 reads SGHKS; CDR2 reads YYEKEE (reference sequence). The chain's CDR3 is CASSFLTVSYNEQFF. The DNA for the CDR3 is TGTGCCAGCAGCTTCTTAACGGTCTCCTACAATGAGCAGTTCTTC.

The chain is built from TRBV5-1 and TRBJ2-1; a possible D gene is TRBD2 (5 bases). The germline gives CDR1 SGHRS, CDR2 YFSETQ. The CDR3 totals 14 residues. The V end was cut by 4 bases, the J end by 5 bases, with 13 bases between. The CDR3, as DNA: TGCGCCAGCAGCCGCACGGGATATAACAATGAGCAGTTCTTC. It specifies CASSRTGYNNEQFF.

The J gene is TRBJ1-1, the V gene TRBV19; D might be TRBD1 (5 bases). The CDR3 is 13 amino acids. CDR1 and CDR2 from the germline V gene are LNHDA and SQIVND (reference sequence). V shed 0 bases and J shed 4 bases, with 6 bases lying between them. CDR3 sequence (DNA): TGTGCCAGTAGTATAGACAGGGTCACTGAAGCTTTCTTT. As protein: CASSIDRVTEAFF.

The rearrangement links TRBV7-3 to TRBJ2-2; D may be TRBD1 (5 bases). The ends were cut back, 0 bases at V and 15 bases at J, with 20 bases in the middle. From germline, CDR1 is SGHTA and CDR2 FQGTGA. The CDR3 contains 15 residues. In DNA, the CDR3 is TGTGCCAGCAGCTTAACAAAGGACCACAGGTCCCCGATGTTTTTT. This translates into CASSLTKDHRSPMFF. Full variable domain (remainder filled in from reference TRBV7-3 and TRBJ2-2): GAGVSQTPSNKVTEKGKYVELRCDPISGHTALYWYRQSLGQGPEFLIYFQGTGAADDSGLPNDRFFAVRPEGSVSTLKIQRTERGDSAVYLCASSLTKDHRSPMFFGEGSRLTVL.

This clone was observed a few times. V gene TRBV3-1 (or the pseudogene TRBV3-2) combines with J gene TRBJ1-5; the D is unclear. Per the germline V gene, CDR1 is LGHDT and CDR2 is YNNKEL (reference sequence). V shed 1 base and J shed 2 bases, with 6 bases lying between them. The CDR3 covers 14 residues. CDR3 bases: TGTGCCAGCAGCCAAGGCGGGGGCAATCAGCCCCAGCATTTT. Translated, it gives CASSQGGGNQPQHF.

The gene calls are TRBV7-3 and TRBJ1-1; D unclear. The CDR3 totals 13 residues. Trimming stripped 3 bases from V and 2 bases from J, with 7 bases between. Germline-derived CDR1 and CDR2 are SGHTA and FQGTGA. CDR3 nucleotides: TGTGCCAGCAGCTTTCAGGTCAACACTGAAGCTTTCTTT. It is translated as CASSFQVNTEAFF. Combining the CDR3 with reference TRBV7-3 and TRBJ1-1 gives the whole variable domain GAGVSQTPSNKVTEKGKYVELRCDPISGHTALYWYRQSLGQGPEFLIYFQGTGAADDSGLPNDRFFAVRPEGSVSTLKIQRTERGDSAVYLCASSFQVNTEAFFGQGTRLTVV.

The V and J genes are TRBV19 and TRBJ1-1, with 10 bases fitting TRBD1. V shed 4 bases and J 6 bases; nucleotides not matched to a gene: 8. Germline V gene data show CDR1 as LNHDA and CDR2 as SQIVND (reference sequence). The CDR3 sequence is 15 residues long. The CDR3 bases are TGTGCCAGTAGTAGACACCGGGACAGGGGCCCTGAAGCTTTCTTT. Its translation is CASSRHRDRGPEAFF. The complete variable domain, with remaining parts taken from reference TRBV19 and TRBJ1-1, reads DGGITQSPKYLFRKEGQNVTLSCEQNLNHDAMYWYRQDPGQGLRLIYYSQIVNDFQKGDIAEGYSVSREKKESFPLTVTSAQKNPTAFYLCASSRHRDRGPEAFFGQGTRLTVV.